Sequencing of this T cell receptor beta chain was carried out in a study of T-cell reconstitution after alpha-beta-depleted transplantation in children. This clonotype was seen many times. Its antigen is currently unknown. Whole-study results and caveats: Surviving recipient T cells and intrathymic progenitors accounted for some patients' high TCRbeta diversity at day 60.

CDR1 and CDR2 from the germline V gene are MNHEY and SVGEGT. Trimming removed 2 bases from V and 6 bases from J; junction bases left unmatched: 1. The CDR3 totals 12 residues. Library preparation (for TCRbeta) was performed with unique molecular identifiers. From the PCR reads, TCRdb called clonotypes with MiXCR, one entry per CDR3 protein. The profile shows 480,000 or so distinct CDR3 sequences, 10% of them singletons. This clonotype originated in a child aged 2-15 years with inherited bone marrow failure, due to receive a stem cell transplant. The input for sequencing was PBMCs, taken before TCRalphabeta/CD19-depleted stem cell transplant. The V call is TRBV6-2 or TRBV6-3, the J call TRBJ2-7; TRBD1 matches at 7 bases. In DNA form, the CDR3 reads TGTGCCAGCAGTTACCACAGGGGCGAGCAGTACTTC. This sequence encodes CASSYHRGEQYF.